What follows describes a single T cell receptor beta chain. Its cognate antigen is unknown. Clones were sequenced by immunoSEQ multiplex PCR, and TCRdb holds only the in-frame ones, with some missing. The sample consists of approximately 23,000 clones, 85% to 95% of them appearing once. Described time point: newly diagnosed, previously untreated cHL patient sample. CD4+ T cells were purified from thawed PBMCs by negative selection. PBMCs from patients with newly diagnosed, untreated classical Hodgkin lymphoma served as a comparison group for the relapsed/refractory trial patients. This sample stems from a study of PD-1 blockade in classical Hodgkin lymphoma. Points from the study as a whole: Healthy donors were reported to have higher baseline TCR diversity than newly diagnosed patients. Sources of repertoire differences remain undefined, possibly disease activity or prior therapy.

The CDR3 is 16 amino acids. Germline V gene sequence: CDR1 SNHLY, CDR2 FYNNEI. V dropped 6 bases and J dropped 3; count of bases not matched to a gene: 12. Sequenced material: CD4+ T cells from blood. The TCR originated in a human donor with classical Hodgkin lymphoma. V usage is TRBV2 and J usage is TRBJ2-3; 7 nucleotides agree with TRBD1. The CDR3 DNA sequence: TGTGCCAGCAGAACCTTGAGACAGGGATTTACAGATACGCAGTATTTT. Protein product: CASRTLRQGFTDTQYF.